The 27 T cell receptor beta chains given below trace back to one sample, sequenced in a study of graft-versus-host responses after intestinal transplantation. For these TCRs, the target antigens are not known. Produced via immunoSEQ multiplex PCR; TCRdb's table is partial and in-frame only. The sample has about 110,000 clones, approximately 93% seen once. The starting material was unstimulated CD8+ T cells sorted from spleen or lymph node cells, obtained before transplant. These receptor sequences come from a human donor who was the organ donor for an intestinal transplant.

This rearrangement joins TRBV15 to TRBJ2-1, with D possibly being TRBD1 or TRBD2 (6 bases each). Trimming removed 0 bases at V and 5 bases at J, with 17 bases between. Germline values: CDR1 LNHNV, CDR2 YYDKDF (reference sequence). The CDR3 length is 17 residues. This CDR3 is CATSRDLPGAFDNEQFF. The CDR3 DNA is TGTGCCACCAGCAGAGATCTCCCGGGGGCCTTCGACAATGAGCAGTTCTTC. The whole variable domain, remainder taken from reference TRBV15 and TRBJ2-1, is DAMVIQNPRYQVTQFGKPVTLSCSQTLNHNVMYWYQQKSSQAPKLLFHYYDKDFNNEADTPDNFQSRRPNTSFCFLDIRSPGLGDTAMYLCATSRDLPGAFDNEQFFGPGTRLTVL.

The genes are TRBV1 and TRBJ2-5; the DNA was not used to check the table's D call, TRBD1. The J call may be in error: the DNA end matches TRBJ2-7 better. TRBV1 is a pseudogene locus. The CDR3 loop spans 16 amino acids. CDR3 loop: CTSSQVWGEKSYEQYF. The DNA for the CDR3 is TGCACCAGCAGCCAAGTTTGGGGCGAAAAGTCCTACGAGCAGTACTTC.

V is TRBV5-5 and J is TRBJ2-1; TRBD1 matches at 10 bases. The V gene end was trimmed by 4 bases and the J gene end by 4 bases; junction bases not matched to a gene: 5. The CDR3 totals 15 residues. CDR1 is SGHKS, CDR2 YYEKEE, per germline (reference sequence). As DNA, the CDR3 is TGTGCCAGCAGCCGGGGACAGGGGAAGTACAATGAGCAGTTCTTC. The encoded protein is CASSRGQGKYNEQFF.

V and J are TRBV18 and TRBJ2-5; TRBD1 aligns across 8 bases. The V gene end was trimmed by 3 bases and the J gene end by 6 bases; junction bases not matched to a gene: 3. Looked up from germline, CDR1 is KGHSH and CDR2 is LQKENI. This CDR3 is built from 13 residues. The chain's CDR3 is CASSPGQDQTQYF. The CDR3 DNA reads as TGTGCCAGCTCACCGGGACAGGATCAGACCCAGTACTTC.

The chain combines TRBV7-9 with TRBJ2-1, with D perhaps matching TRBD1 or TRBD2 (5 bases each). In germline, CDR1 is SEHNR, CDR2 FQNEAQ (reference sequence). There are 15 residues in the CDR3. Trimming took off 5 bases at V and 7 bases at J, with 18 bases between the two ends. CDR3 DNA: TGTGCCAGCAGCCCAGAGGGGACCTTAATGAATGAGCAGTTCTTC. This translates into CASSPEGTLMNEQFF.

This chain joins TRBV28 and TRBJ1-1, with 7 bases identical to TRBD1. CDR3 length equals 20 residues. The V and J ends lost 6 bases and 5 bases, in that order; junction bases with no gene match: 27. The V gene's germline CDR1 is MDHEN and CDR2 SYDVKM. The CDR3: CASSTGSTRPRQGKETEAFF. The CDR3 nucleotides read TGTGCCAGCAGCACCGGCTCTACCCGACCAAGACAGGGAAAGGAGACTGAAGCTTTCTTT.

This sequence joins TRBV25-1 and TRBJ2-2; D remains unclear. CDR1 is MGHDK and CDR2 is SYGVNS in the germline V gene. V shed 6 bases and J shed 8 bases, with 7 bases lying between them. The CDR3 extends over 11 amino acids. The CDR3 loop reads CASRYSGELFF. In DNA form, the CDR3 reads TGTGCCAGCAGATACTCGGGGGAGCTGTTTTTT.

The CDR3 DNA follows: TGTGCCAGCAGCTTAACAGGGGGCTATGGCTACACCTTC. This encodes CASSLTGGYGYTF. The chain couples TRBV7-3 to TRBJ1-2; possibly TRBD1 for D (6 bases). CDR1 SGHTA and CDR2 FQGTGA come from the germline V gene. This CDR3 contains 13 residues. Trimming stripped 0 bases from V and 4 bases from J, with 6 bases between.

The chain employs TRBV28 and TRBJ1-1; D remains unclear. Trimming removed 3 bases from V and 3 bases from J, with 8 bases in between. Germline V CDR1 and CDR2: MDHEN, SYDVKM. The CDR3 sequence is 13 residues long. The CDR3 region has the DNA TGTGCCAGCAGTTTTGGGCTCCACACTGAAGCTTTCTTT. Translated, it gives CASSFGLHTEAFF.

The chain combines TRBV9 with TRBJ2-3; 10 bases match TRBD2. The CDR3 runs 17 residues. The germline V gene encodes CDR1 SGDLS and CDR2 YYNGEE. V shed 0 bases and J 5 bases; nucleotides not matched to a gene: 9. The CDR3: CASSVEGTSVLKDTQYF. The CDR3 DNA follows: TGTGCCAGCAGCGTAGAAGGGACTAGCGTCCTGAAAGATACGCAGTATTTT.

The V gene is TRBV7-9, the J gene TRBJ1-4, with TRBD1 matching over 7 bases. The CDR3 has 15 residues. The germline CDR1 and CDR2 sequences are SEHNR and FQNEAQ (reference sequence). Trimming took 3 bases from V and 1 from J; bases not matched to a gene: 2. CDR3 bases: TGTGCCAGCAGCTTGGGGACAGAAACTAATGAAAAACTGTTTTTT. Translation gives CASSLGTETNEKLFF.

The chain links TRBV11-2 to TRBJ2-5; D unclear. The CDR3 loop spans 14 amino acids. The germline CDR1 and CDR2 sequences are SGHAT and FQNNGV. V lost 1 base, J lost 1 base, and 7 bases lay in between. CDR3 region: CASSLAPIQETQYF. DNA of the CDR3: TGTGCCAGCAGCTTAGCTCCCATCCAAGAGACCCAGTACTTC.

The chain recombines TRBV27 with TRBJ2-7; perhaps TRBD1 as D (7 bases). The CDR3 is made up of 15 amino acids. Germline CDR1 reads MNHEY; CDR2 reads SMNVEV (reference sequence). Trimming took off 0 bases at V and 2 bases at J, with 11 bases between the two ends. This CDR3 is CASSLSGGQTYEQYF. The CDR3 nucleotides are TGTGCCAGCAGTTTATCGGGGGGACAGACCTACGAGCAGTACTTC.

CDR3 DNA: TGTGCCAGCAGTGGACTAGCGGGAGATGGGAGTGAGCAGTTCTTC. Translating gives CASSGLAGDGSEQFF. The chain employs TRBV2 and TRBJ2-1; 12 bases line up with TRBD2. Unmatched junction bases numbered 7, after V lost 4 bases and J lost 9 bases. CDR1 is SNHLY, CDR2 FYNNEI, per germline. The CDR3 contains 15 residues.

The chain employs TRBV9 and TRBJ2-5, with TRBD2 matching 12 bases. Trimming cost V 0 bases and J 5 bases; bases outside gene matches: 2. The CDR3 consists of 15 residues. The germline V gene encodes CDR1 SGDLS and CDR2 YYNGEE. The chain's CDR3 is CASSVGLAGGETQYF. As DNA, the CDR3 is TGTGCCAGCAGCGTAGGGCTAGCGGGAGGGGAGACCCAGTACTTC.

V usage is TRBV2 and J usage is TRBJ1-4; no reliable D call. Trimming left V 8 bases short and J 0 bases short, with 7 bases between. This CDR3 is 13 amino acids long. The germline V gene encodes CDR1 SNHLY and CDR2 FYNNEI. The CDR3 nucleotides read TGTGCCAGCTACAGCCCAACTAATGAAAAACTGTTTTTT. Its protein is CASYSPTNEKLFF.

This clone was seen just once. The chain joins TRBV5-8 to TRBJ2-5; 8 bases agree with TRBD1. CDR1 and CDR2 (germline): SGHTS, YDEGEE. The CDR3 covers 14 residues. V dropped 4 bases and J dropped 5; count of bases not matched to a gene: 7. CDR3 region: CASSHGQGGETQYF. The CDR3 DNA follows: TGTGCCAGCAGCCACGGACAGGGCGGGGAGACCCAGTACTTC.

The chain joins TRBV6-5 to TRBJ2-7, with 12 bases identical to TRBD2. V was clipped by 4 bases and J by 3 bases; unmatched bases: 1. The CDR3 consists of 14 residues. Per the germline V gene, CDR1 is MNHEY and CDR2 is SVGAGI. CDR3 protein: CASSWGLAGYEQYF. The CDR3 DNA reads as TGTGCCAGCAGTTGGGGACTAGCGGGCTACGAGCAGTACTTC.

V gene TRBV4-2 combines with J gene TRBJ2-2; perhaps D is TRBD1 or TRBD2 (5 bases each). This CDR3 spans 17 amino acids. From germline, CDR1 is LGHNA and CDR2 YNFKEQ. Trimming took 0 bases from V and 7 from J, leaving 18 bases between them. The CDR3 DNA follows: TGTGCCAGCAGCCAAGACCCGATTACACGGGGCTACGGGGAGCTGTTTTTT. Protein product: CASSQDPITRGYGELFF.

This chain joins TRBV29-1 and TRBJ1-4; no reliable D call. This CDR3 contains 12 residues. Per the germline V gene, CDR1 is SQVTM and CDR2 is ANQGSEA. V was pared by 3 bases and J by 8 bases, with 10 bases between. Here the CDR3 DNA reads TGCAGCGTTGAGCAGTCGCCAGAAAAACTGTTTTTT. The encoded protein is CSVEQSPEKLFF.

The V and J genes are TRBV30 and TRBJ1-1; 9 bases match TRBD1. The CDR3 totals 14 residues. J lost 6 bases, V lost 1 base, and 6 bases had no gene match. Germline CDR1 GTSNPN, CDR2 SVGIG (reference sequence). The CDR3 here is CAWSATGGAAEAFF. The CDR3 DNA sequence: TGTGCCTGGAGTGCAACAGGGGGCGCGGCTGAAGCTTTCTTT.

The chain recombines TRBV9 with TRBJ2-1; D is possibly TRBD2 (6 bases). The V and J ends lost 4 bases and 3 bases respectively, with 17 bases between them. CDR3 size: 16 residues. Germline assignment: CDR1 SGDLS and CDR2 YYNGEE. CDR3 residues: CASSQNPSVIYNEQFF. CDR3 nucleotide sequence: TGTGCCAGCAGCCAGAACCCTAGCGTTATCTACAATGAGCAGTTCTTC.

The V gene is TRBV6-6, the J gene TRBJ2-5; unclear D gene. Germline CDR1 reads MNHNY; CDR2 reads SVGAGI (reference sequence). Trimming cost V 10 bases and J 2 bases, with 5 bases left between them. The CDR3 is 10 amino acids. CDR3 region: CATLQETQYF. CDR3 coding DNA: TGTGCCACCCTGCAAGAGACCCAGTACTTC.

The chain employs TRBV27 and TRBJ2-1, with D possibly matching TRBD2 (6 bases). The CDR3 has 14 residues. Per germline, CDR1 MNHEY and CDR2 SMNVEV (reference sequence). V lost 3 bases, J lost 4 bases, and 10 bases lay in between. The CDR3 bases are TGTGCCAGCAGTTTGCGGGAAACGTACAATGAGCAGTTCTTC. Translating gives CASSLRETYNEQFF.

The chain carries TRBV29-1 and TRBJ2-1; 10 bases fit TRBD2. The CDR3 spans 15 residues. Germline trimming cut 3 bases from V and 4 bases from J; bases unmatched to any gene: 6. Germline assignment: CDR1 SQVTM and CDR2 ANQGSEA. The CDR3: CSVDSSGRSYNEQFF. The CDR3 DNA sequence: TGCAGCGTTGATAGTAGCGGGAGGTCGTACAATGAGCAGTTCTTC.

The gene calls are TRBV18 and TRBJ1-2; weak D call: TRBD1 (6 bases). V was trimmed by 5 bases and J by 6 bases, leaving 34 bases between them. In germline, CDR1 is KGHSH, CDR2 LQKENI. There are 20 residues in the CDR3. CDR3 protein: CASSSTTWASAGEGGNGYTF. In DNA, the CDR3 is TGTGCCAGCTCATCTACCACGTGGGCATCGGCAGGGGAAGGAGGGAATGGCTACACCTTC. The full variable domain, in which reference TRBV18 and TRBJ1-2 provide the parts outside the CDR3, is NAGVMQNPRHLVRRRGQEARLRCSPMKGHSHVYWYRQLPEEGLKFMVYLQKENIIDESGMPKERFSAEFPKEGPSILRIQQVVRGDSAAYFCASSSTTWASAGEGGNGYTFGSGTRLTVV.

The J gene is TRBJ2-1, the V gene TRBV19; D gene uncertain. V dropped 5 bases and J dropped 0 bases, with 11 bases sitting between them. Germline lookup yields CDR1 LNHDA and CDR2 SQIVND (reference sequence). The CDR3 is 15 residues long. CDR3 residues: CASSPFSSSYNEQFF. In nucleotides, the CDR3 is TGTGCCAGTAGTCCTTTCTCGAGCTCCTACAATGAGCAGTTCTTC. Full variable domain (outside the CDR3, taken from reference TRBV19 and TRBJ2-1): DGGITQSPKYLFRKEGQNVTLSCEQNLNHDAMYWYRQDPGQGLRLIYYSQIVNDFQKGDIAEGYSVSREKKESFPLTVTSAQKNPTAFYLCASSPFSSSYNEQFFGPGTRLTVL.